These 21 T cell receptor beta chains were all obtained from the same sample, sequenced in a study of blood T cell repertoires in COVID-19. Only in-frame clones appear in the TCRdb table, and some are missing; sequencing was by immunoSEQ multiplex PCR. In the table there are under 350,000 clones, roughly nine tenths of which are singletons. Sequences were obtained from PBMCs or T cells enriched from blood (not recorded which). Receptors originate from a woman aged 40 to 50 who had recovered from COVID-19.

V usage is TRBV27 and J usage is TRBJ1-2, with D possibly being TRBD1 (5 bases). V was clipped by 4 bases and J by 6 bases, with 18 bases between them. CDR3 length: 15 amino acids. Germline V lookup: CDR1 MNHEY, CDR2 SMNVEV (reference sequence). The CDR3 sequence: CASSSRQRGVDGYTF. The DNA for the CDR3 is TGTGCCAGCAGTTCCAGGCAAAGGGGCGTCGATGGCTACACCTTC.

This clone appeared a single time. Here the CDR3 DNA reads TGTGCCAGCAGGACCTCAGGCTCCTATAATTCACCCCTCCACTTT. Protein: CASRTSGSYNSPLHF. V usage is TRBV27 and J usage is TRBJ1-6; D not resolved. This CDR3 has 15 residues. Germline CDR1 MNHEY, CDR2 SMNVEV (reference sequence). V shed 6 bases and J shed 0 bases, with 9 bases lying between them.

Notes on this clone: At the DNA level, this CDR3 is encoded by other sequences in the same sample as well. The rearrangement uses TRBV27 and TRBJ2-5; 11 nucleotides line up with TRBD1. CDR1 is MNHEY, CDR2 SMNVEV, per germline (reference sequence). The CDR3 covers 15 residues. Germline trimming cut 6 bases from V and 5 bases from J; bases unmatched to any gene: 8. CDR3 amino acids: CASSSGTGGVETQYF. In DNA form, the CDR3 reads TGTGCCAGCAGCTCCGGGACAGGGGGTGTTGAGACCCAGTACTTC.

This clone was found once. The gene calls are TRBV11-3 and TRBJ2-1; 10 nucleotides align to TRBD2. The V segment lost 1 base and the J segment 0 bases; nucleotides outside the gene matches: 0. Germline CDR1 SGHNT, CDR2 YENEEA. The CDR3 runs 16 residues. This chain's CDR3 is CASSLASGSSYNEQFF. CDR3 coding DNA: TGTGCCAGCAGCTTAGCTAGCGGGAGCTCCTACAATGAGCAGTTCTTC.

The rearrangement uses TRBV5-4 and TRBJ2-5; TRBD2 matches 9 bases. V was pared by 3 bases and J by 5 bases, with 11 bases of the junction left unmatched. This CDR3 contains 16 residues. The V gene's germline CDR1 is SGHNT and CDR2 YYREEE (reference sequence). CDR3 nucleotides: TGTGCCAGCAGCTCGGGACTAGCCCACCGCCGGGAGACCCAGTACTTC. As protein: CASSSGLAHRRETQYF.

This chain links TRBV9 with TRBJ1-3; 7 bases are a match to TRBD1. Losses at the gene ends were 3 bases for V and 4 bases for J; bases not matched to a gene: 4. CDR3 size: 14 residues. CDR1 and CDR2 (germline): SGDLS, YYNGEE. The CDR3 is CASSGTGEGNTIYF. For the CDR3, the DNA is TGTGCCAGCAGCGGAACAGGGGAGGGAAACACCATATATTTT.

This chain uses TRBV5-8 with TRBJ1-6; 8 bases align to TRBD1. The V gene end was trimmed by 1 base and the J gene end by 8 bases; junction bases not matched to a gene: 11. This CDR3 is built from 17 residues. Germline V lookup: CDR1 SGHTS, CDR2 YDEGEE. In DNA form, the CDR3 reads TGTGCCAGCAGCTTGAGACAGGGGATTATCTTCGATTCACCCCTCCACTTT. As protein: CASSLRQGIIFDSPLHF.

V usage is TRBV5-1 and J usage is TRBJ1-1; 9 bases are a match to TRBD1. The germline gives CDR1 SGHRS, CDR2 YFSETQ. This CDR3 is built from 16 residues. The J segment lost 1 base and the V segment lost 3 bases, leaving 7 bases of the junction unmatched. The CDR3 spells CASSSWTGASNTEAFF. As DNA, the CDR3 is TGCGCCAGCAGCTCTTGGACAGGGGCATCGAACACTGAAGCTTTCTTT.

The chain couples TRBV5-1 to TRBJ1-1; 7 nucleotides agree with TRBD1. Germline-derived CDR1 and CDR2 are SGHRS and YFSETQ. The CDR3 totals 16 residues. V trimming: 3 bases; J trimming: 0 bases; junction bases outside the gene matches: 8. The CDR3 DNA follows: TGCGCCAGCAGCTCCCTTGACAGGGCCCTGAACACTGAAGCTTTCTTT. Translating it yields CASSSLDRALNTEAFF.

V gene TRBV11-2 combines with J gene TRBJ2-7; tentatively, D is TRBD1 (5 bases). V gave up 1 base and J gave up 7 bases, with 11 bases separating them. The CDR3 spans 13 residues. CDR1 SGHAT and CDR2 FQNNGV come from the germline V gene. This CDR3 is CASSLAQGREQYF. CDR3 bases: TGTGCCAGCAGCTTAGCGCAGGGTCGGGAGCAGTACTTC. Based on the CDR3 plus reference TRBV11-2 and TRBJ2-7, the full variable domain is EAGVAQSPRYKIIEKRQSVAFWCNPISGHATLYWYQQILGQGPKLLIQFQNNGVVDDSQLPKDRFSAERLKGVDSTLKIQPAKLEDSAVYLCASSLAQGREQYFGPGTRLTVT.

The chain carries TRBV5-1 and TRBJ1-1; 7 bases agree with TRBD1. J gave up 1 base and V 0 bases, and 3 bases lay outside the gene matches. Germline loops: CDR1 SGHRS, CDR2 YFSETQ. The length of the CDR3 is 15 residues. The CDR3: CASSLGTGENTEAFF. The CDR3 region has the DNA TGCGCCAGCAGCTTGGGTACAGGGGAGAACACTGAAGCTTTCTTT.

The chain is built from TRBV6-5 and TRBJ1-4; 9 bases agree with TRBD1. Germline trimming cut 11 bases from V and 6 bases from J; bases unmatched to any gene: 10. From germline, CDR1 is MNHEY and CDR2 SVGAGI. This CDR3 has 14 residues. The CDR3 sequence is CASGQGSGYEKLFF. CDR3 sequence (DNA): TGTGCCTCCGGACAGGGGAGCGGGTATGAAAAACTGTTTTTT.

This clone was observed a handful of times. The CDR3 nucleotides are TGCGCCAGCAGCCGCCGTCTAGCGGGCGAGAGCCCCTACGAGCAGTACTTC. Its translation: CASSRRLAGESPYEQYF. The chain links TRBV4-3 to TRBJ2-7, with 8 bases identical to TRBD2. Trimming cost V 4 bases and J 2 bases; bases outside gene matches: 13. The CDR3 spans 17 residues. Germline CDR1 LGHNA, CDR2 YSLEER.

This rearrangement joins TRBV25-1 to TRBJ1-3; no clear D. CDR1 and CDR2 (germline): MGHDK, SYGVNS. Deletions cut 1 base from V and 0 bases from J, with 4 bases between. This CDR3 region has 14 residues. The DNA of the CDR3 is TGTGCCAGCAGTGAATCCCTCTCTGGAAACACCATATATTTT. Translation gives CASSESLSGNTIYF.

The rearrangement uses TRBV5-1 and TRBJ1-1; D is ambiguous. This CDR3 region has 13 residues. With 2 bases removed from V and 3 bases from J, the gap between germline ends came to 8 bases. Germline CDR1 is SGHRS and CDR2 is YFSETQ. This CDR3 is CASSLQLYTEAFF. The DNA for the CDR3 is TGCGCCAGCAGCTTACAGTTATACACTGAAGCTTTCTTT.

This clone was seen only a few times. This sequence joins TRBV10-3 and TRBJ1-5, with no clear D. V was cut by 10 bases and J by 1 base, with 11 bases left in between. CDR1 ENHRY and CDR2 SYGVKD come from the germline V gene. The length of the CDR3 is 13 residues. In DNA form, the CDR3 reads TGTGCCACCGCCCCGGGGAGCAATCAGCCCCAGCATTTT. Protein sequence: CATAPGSNQPQHF.

The V call is TRBV7-2, the J call TRBJ2-7, with 11 bases matching TRBD2. V lost 0 bases and J lost 0; bases outside the gene matches: 1. Germline lookup yields CDR1 SGHTA and CDR2 FQGNSA. This CDR3 has 16 amino acids. CDR3 sequence (DNA): TGTGCCAGCAGCTTAGCCGGGACTAGCGGCTCCTACGAGCAGTACTTC. Its translation is CASSLAGTSGSYEQYF.

A single count supports this clone. The chain is built from TRBV7-2 and TRBJ2-3; perhaps TRBD1 as D (6 bases). The CDR3 contains 16 residues. Looked up from germline, CDR1 is SGHTA and CDR2 is FQGNSA. V lost 0 bases to trimming and J lost 4 bases, with 14 bases between them. CDR3 protein: CASSLAGRGGADTQYF. The CDR3, as DNA: TGTGCCAGCAGCTTAGCTGGCAGGGGTGGGGCAGATACGCAGTATTTT.

The CDR3 nucleotides are TGTGCCAGCTCACCATCGACCCAGGGGCCCGAAAACACCATATATTTT. This codes for CASSPSTQGPENTIYF. The gene calls are TRBV18 and TRBJ1-3, with D possibly being TRBD1 (6 bases). The CDR3 covers 16 residues. V lost 2 bases, J lost 6 bases, and 17 bases lay in between. The germline gives CDR1 KGHSH, CDR2 LQKENI.

The chain recombines TRBV5-1 with TRBJ2-1; 8 bases map to TRBD1. The CDR3 consists of 15 residues. The trim removed 5 bases at V and 9 bases at J, leaving 13 bases unmatched. Germline V gene data show CDR1 as SGHRS and CDR2 as YFSETQ. In DNA form, the CDR3 reads TGCGCCAGCAGACAAAGGACAGGGTCGTCGGGTGAGCAGTTCTTC. Encoded protein: CASRQRTGSSGEQFF.

This chain links TRBV19 with TRBJ2-2, with D possibly being TRBD2 (5 bases). The germline V and J ends were trimmed by 7 bases and 1 base, with 13 bases remaining between them. This CDR3 comprises 15 residues. The V gene's germline CDR1 is LNHDA and CDR2 SQIVND (reference sequence). The CDR3 is CASISSTENTGELFF. CDR3 in DNA: TGTGCCAGTATCTCTAGCACAGAGAACACCGGGGAGCTGTTTTTT.